Below, one T cell receptor beta chain is given with its context. Enrollees, about 18 to 90 years old, lived in fewer than 25 US areas. Clinical histories supplied by participants themselves formed the basis of cohort assignment. This sample was included in a study of blood T cell repertoires in COVID-19. Overall study context: Sites across the United States, Italy and Spain contributed samples from acute and convalescent COVID-19. Sources were T cells, B-cell-depleted T cells, or PBMCs; the material itself was cDNA or gDNA.

This CDR3 comprises 15 residues. The V end lost 3 bases, the J end lost 0 bases, and 12 bases lay between the germline ends. Looked up from germline, CDR1 is SGDLS and CDR2 is YYNGEE. Generated by immunoSEQ multiplex PCR, the TCRdb table keeps only in-frame clones and is missing some. Of about 430,000 clones in the sample, 70% to 90% were seen once. This sequence joins TRBV9 and TRBJ1-2; no reliable D call. This clonotype was sampled from a woman in her 30s with acute COVID-19. Material for sequencing was PBMCs or T cells enriched from blood (not recorded which). CDR3 in amino acids: CASSGGGGTNYGYTF. In DNA, the CDR3 is TGTGCCAGCAGCGGTGGTGGCGGCACTAACTATGGCTACACCTTC. The complete variable domain, with remaining parts taken from reference TRBV9 and TRBJ1-2, reads DSGVTQTPKHLITATGQRVTLRCSPRSGDLSVYWYQQSLDQGLQFLIQYYNGEERAKGNILERFSAQQFPDLHSELNLSSLELGDSALYFCASSGGGGTNYGYTFGSGTRLTVV.